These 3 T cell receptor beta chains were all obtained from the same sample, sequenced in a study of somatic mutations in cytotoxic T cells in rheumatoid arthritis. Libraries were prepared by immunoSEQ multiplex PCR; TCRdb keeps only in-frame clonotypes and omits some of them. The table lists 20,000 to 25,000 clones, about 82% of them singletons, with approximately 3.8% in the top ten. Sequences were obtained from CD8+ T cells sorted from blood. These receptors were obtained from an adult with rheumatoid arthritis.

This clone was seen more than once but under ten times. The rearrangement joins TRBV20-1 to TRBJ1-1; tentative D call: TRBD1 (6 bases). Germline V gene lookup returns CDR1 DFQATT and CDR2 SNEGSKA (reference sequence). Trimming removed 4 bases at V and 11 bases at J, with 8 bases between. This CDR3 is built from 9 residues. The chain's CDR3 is CSATRGAFF. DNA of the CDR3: TGCAGTGCTACCAGGGGTGCTTTCTTT.

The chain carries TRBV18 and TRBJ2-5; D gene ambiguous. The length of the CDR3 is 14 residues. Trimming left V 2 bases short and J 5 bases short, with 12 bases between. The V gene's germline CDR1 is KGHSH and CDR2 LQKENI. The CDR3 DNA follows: TGTGCCAGCTCACCAGGTGCCCCGGCGGAGACCCAGTACTTC. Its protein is CASSPGAPAETQYF.

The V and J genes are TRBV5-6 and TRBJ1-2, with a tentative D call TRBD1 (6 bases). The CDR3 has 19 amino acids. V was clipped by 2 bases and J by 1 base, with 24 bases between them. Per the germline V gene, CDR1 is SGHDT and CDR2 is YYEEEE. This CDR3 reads CASSFQLGGRFSNNYGYTF. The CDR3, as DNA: TGTGCCAGCAGCTTCCAATTGGGGGGGCGCTTTTCTAATAACTATGGCTACACCTTC.